The next 27 T cell receptor beta chains were all read from a single sample in a study of blood T cell repertoires in COVID-19. Generated by immunoSEQ multiplex PCR, the TCRdb table keeps only in-frame clones and is missing some. The top ten hold roughly 28% of the sample, which has roughly 78,000 clones, 88% seen once. Sequencing used peripheral blood. Receptor source: a man between 45 and 60 years old with acute or convalescent COVID-19.

This clone appeared a single time. Compared with germline, one end of the junction differs, possibly owing to a read error. The chain links TRBV7-7 to TRBJ2-5; TRBD1 aligns across 7 bases. Per germline, CDR1 SSHAT and CDR2 FNYEAQ (reference sequence). The CDR3 spans 14 residues. This chain's CDR3 is CASSETGYQETQYF. The CDR3 bases are TGTGCTAGCAGCGAGACAGGGTACCAAGAGACCCAGTACTTC.

This sequence joins TRBV10-3 and TRBJ2-5; 8 nucleotides align to TRBD2. The germline CDR1 and CDR2 sequences are ENHRY and SYGVKD. This CDR3 is built from 15 residues. V was pared by 6 bases and J by 1 base, with 7 bases of the junction left unmatched. The CDR3 spells CAISAKRGPQETQYF. CDR3 DNA sequence: TGTGCCATCAGCGCGAAGCGGGGGCCCCAAGAGACCCAGTACTTC.

This clone has a single count. In DNA, the CDR3 is TGCGCCAGCAGTGATAGGGGGCGAGATGGCTACACCTTC. Protein: CASSDRGRDGYTF. The chain joins TRBV10-2 to TRBJ1-2; 7 nucleotides line up with TRBD1. Trimming at V came to 3 bases and at J to 6 bases, leaving 4 bases not matched to a gene. Germline V CDR1 and CDR2: WSHSY, SAAADI. CDR3 length: 13 amino acids.

CDR3 region: CASSPRGNQPQHF. CDR3 DNA sequence: TGTGCCAGCAGCCCTCGGGGCAATCAGCCCCAGCATTTT. The gene calls are TRBV28 and TRBJ1-5; D not certain. Germline V lookup: CDR1 MDHEN, CDR2 SYDVKM. This CDR3 has 13 amino acids. V dropped 6 bases and J dropped 2 bases, with 8 bases sitting between them. Filled out from reference TRBV28 and TRBJ1-5, the complete variable domain reads DVKVTQSSRYLVKRTGEKVFLECVQDMDHENMFWYRQDPGLGLRLIYFSYDVKMKEKGDIPEGYSVSREKKERFSLILESASTNQTSMYLCASSPRGNQPQHFGDGTRLSIL.

The genes are TRBV19 and TRBJ1-6; no clear D gene. The CDR3 covers 18 residues. The V gene's germline CDR1 is LNHDA and CDR2 SQIVND (reference sequence). The germline V and J ends were trimmed by 3 bases and 0 bases, with 15 bases remaining between them. CDR3 sequence reads: CASSIALNYGSYNSPLHF. In DNA, the CDR3 is TGTGCCAGTAGTATCGCCTTAAACTACGGCTCCTATAATTCACCCCTCCACTTT.

This clone occurred a few times. The rearrangement joins TRBV27 to TRBJ2-7; TRBD1 agrees at 7 bases. J was trimmed by 2 bases and V by 2 bases; bases with no gene match: 9. The germline V gene has CDR1 MNHEY and CDR2 SMNVEV (reference sequence). The CDR3 has 16 residues. The CDR3 region has the DNA TGTGCCAGCAGTTTAACCTCCGGGACAGCAGCCTACGAGCAGTACTTC. It translates to CASSLTSGTAAYEQYF.

J is TRBJ2-2 and V is TRBV6-6, with TRBD1 matching over 9 bases. The CDR3 has 14 amino acids. CDR1 is MNHNY, CDR2 SVGAGI, per germline (reference sequence). With V trimmed by 8 bases and J by 1 base, 2 bases remained unmatched. CDR3 sequence reads: CASQDRGNTGELFF. The CDR3 DNA reads as TGTGCCAGCCAGGACAGGGGGAACACCGGGGAGCTGTTTTTT.

The CDR3 DNA sequence: TGTGCCAGCTCACCACCCGGGACTAGCGGGGGGAGGAGCTCCTACAATGAGCAGTTCTTC. It yields the protein CASSPPGTSGGRSSYNEQFF. The chain carries TRBV18 and TRBJ2-1; 15 bases match TRBD2. The CDR3 has 20 residues. The ends lost 0 bases at V and 0 bases at J; junction bases unmatched: 6. Germline V gene data show CDR1 as KGHSH and CDR2 as LQKENI.

The V and J genes are TRBV6-5 and TRBJ1-1, with D uncertain. Germline V gives CDR1 MNHEY, CDR2 SVGAGI. This CDR3 is built from 15 residues. Trimming left V 7 bases short and J 1 base short, with 16 bases between. CDR3 in amino acids: CASTSLGSGNTEAFF. Here the CDR3 DNA reads TGTGCCAGCACCTCACTTGGGAGCGGGAACACTGAAGCTTTCTTT.

The chain combines TRBV6-4 with TRBJ2-3; TRBD2 matches 13 bases. Trimming removed 0 bases from V and 1 base from J; junction bases left unmatched: 7. The CDR3 runs to 19 residues. In germline, CDR1 is MRHNA, CDR2 SNTAGT. CDR3 sequence (DNA): TGTGCCAGCAGTGACTCGAAGCGTGGACTAGCGGGGGGCACAGATACGCAGTATTTT. Protein: CASSDSKRGLAGGTDTQYF.

V is TRBV6-5 and J is TRBJ1-2; 9 bases are shared with TRBD1. CDR1 MNHEY and CDR2 SVGAGI come from the germline V gene. The CDR3 totals 14 residues. Unmatched junction bases numbered 6, after V lost 8 bases and J lost 2 bases. The chain's CDR3 is CASARDRDNYGYTF. The DNA for the CDR3 is TGTGCCAGCGCCCGGGACAGGGACAACTATGGCTACACCTTC.

This clone was found once. The chain combines TRBV27 with TRBJ2-7; D possibly corresponds to TRBD1 (6 bases). The CDR3 consists of 15 residues. Germline V gene lookup returns CDR1 MNHEY and CDR2 SMNVEV (reference sequence). Trimming took 5 bases from V and 1 from J, leaving 15 bases between them. In nucleotides, the CDR3 is TGTGCCAGCAGTGCTACCGGGACAACTTCCTACGAGCAGTACTTC. Its translation is CASSATGTTSYEQYF.

The gene calls are TRBV5-4 and TRBJ2-5, with D perhaps matching TRBD2 (5 bases). The V and J ends lost 1 base and 4 bases respectively, with 11 bases between them. The CDR3 spans 14 residues. Germline-derived CDR1 and CDR2 are SGHNT and YYREEE (reference sequence). This CDR3 is CASSLFGLAETQYF. As DNA, the CDR3 is TGTGCCAGCAGCTTGTTTGGACTGGCAGAGACCCAGTACTTC.

This clone occurred once. The V call is TRBV5-1, the J call TRBJ1-4, with TRBD1 matching 9 bases. Per germline, CDR1 SGHRS and CDR2 YFSETQ. Losses at the gene ends were 1 base for V and 7 bases for J; bases not matched to a gene: 2. The CDR3 spans 14 residues. CDR3 sequence: CASSLQDRGEKLFF. The DNA of the CDR3 is TGCGCCAGCAGCTTGCAGGACAGGGGTGAAAAACTGTTTTTT.

The chain has TRBV12-5 and TRBJ2-5, with 9 bases that match TRBD2. The CDR3 covers 15 residues. The germline V gene encodes CDR1 LGHNT and CDR2 FRNRAP. The V segment lost 0 bases and the J segment 4 bases; nucleotides outside the gene matches: 3. CDR3 DNA: TGTGCTAGTGGTTTGGTAGTGCGGGGGGGAGAGACCCAGTACTTC. It yields the protein CASGLVVRGGETQYF. The full variable domain, with the rest looked up from reference TRBV12-5 and TRBJ2-5, is DARVTQTPRHKVTEMGQEVTMRCQPILGHNTVFWYRQTMMQGLELLAYFRNRAPLDDSGMPKDRFSAEMPDATLATLKIQPSEPRDSAVYFCASGLVVRGGETQYFGPGTRLLVL.

The chain couples TRBV24-1 to TRBJ2-5, with 12 bases lining up with TRBD2. In germline, CDR1 is KGHDR, CDR2 SFDVKD. This CDR3 comprises 16 residues. The V and J ends lost 4 bases and 4 bases, in that order; junction bases with no gene match: 6. The CDR3 here is CATSDPTSGGGETQYF. CDR3 DNA: TGTGCCACCAGTGACCCGACTAGCGGGGGAGGAGAGACCCAGTACTTC.

The chain recombines TRBV7-9 with TRBJ2-5; a possible D gene is TRBD1 (7 bases). V was shortened by 5 bases and J by 4 bases, with 17 bases between the two germline ends. Germline V lookup: CDR1 SEHNR, CDR2 FQNEAQ (reference sequence). This CDR3 has 15 amino acids. CDR3 region: CASSPSVGGGETQYF. The CDR3, as DNA: TGTGCCAGCAGCCCTAGCGTAGGGGGCGGAGAGACCCAGTACTTC.

This chain connects TRBV18 to TRBJ1-1; weak D call: TRBD1 (5 bases). Looked up from germline, CDR1 is KGHSH and CDR2 is LQKENI. V lost 5 bases, J lost 1 base, and 8 bases lay in between. The CDR3 is made up of 13 amino acids. The chain's CDR3 is CASSGAENTEAFF. The CDR3 nucleotides read TGTGCCAGCTCAGGGGCAGAGAACACTGAAGCTTTCTTT. Variable domain in full (rest from reference TRBV18 and TRBJ1-1): NAGVMQNPRHLVRRRGQEARLRCSPMKGHSHVYWYRQLPEEGLKFMVYLQKENIIDESGMPKERFSAEFPKEGPSILRIQQVVRGDSAAYFCASSGAENTEAFFGQGTRLTVV.

The chain has TRBV9 and TRBJ1-6, with 8 bases aligning to TRBD1. The trim removed 0 bases at V and 9 bases at J, leaving 2 bases unmatched. The CDR3 runs 14 residues. CDR1 SGDLS and CDR2 YYNGEE come from the germline V gene. The DNA of the CDR3 is TGTGCCAGCAGCGTAGGGACAGGGTTTTCACCCCTCCACTTT. Encoded protein: CASSVGTGFSPLHF.

The J gene is TRBJ2-3, the V gene TRBV19; 11 nucleotides match TRBD2. V was clipped by 4 bases and J by 5 bases; unmatched bases: 8. The CDR3 spans 16 residues. Germline V gene data show CDR1 as LNHDA and CDR2 as SQIVND (reference sequence). CDR3 DNA: TGTGCCAGTAGTACTCTAGCGGGGGGCCCAGGAGATACGCAGTATTTT. Its protein is CASSTLAGGPGDTQYF.

Here the CDR3 reads CAISYPGTGEAFF. The CDR3 DNA is TGTGCCATCAGTTATCCCGGGACAGGCGAAGCTTTCTTT. The rearrangement links TRBV10-3 to TRBJ1-1; 8 bases map to TRBD1. V lost 5 bases, J lost 8 bases, and 7 bases stayed unmatched. Germline CDR1 ENHRY, CDR2 SYGVKD. This CDR3 is 13 amino acids long.

The CDR3 DNA sequence: TGCGCCAGCAGTGGAACAGTGAACACTGAAGCTTTCTTT. Its translation is CASSGTVNTEAFF. J is TRBJ1-1 and V is TRBV10-1; D is unresolved. CDR1 is WNHNN, CDR2 SYGVQD, per germline (reference sequence). CDR3 length: 13 amino acids. V was trimmed by 4 bases and J by 0 bases, leaving 6 bases between them.

V usage is TRBV18 and J usage is TRBJ1-4; possibly TRBD1 for D (5 bases). CDR3 size: 14 residues. Germline V gene sequence: CDR1 KGHSH, CDR2 LQKENI. Trimming took off 4 bases at V and 3 bases at J, with 9 bases between the two ends. CDR3 loop: CASSRTTPNEKLFF. The DNA of the CDR3 is TGTGCCAGCTCACGGACAACCCCTAATGAAAAACTGTTTTTT.

The chain has TRBV7-3 and TRBJ1-2; 8 bases are shared with TRBD1. V was pared by 5 bases and J by 5 bases, with 7 bases of the junction left unmatched. This CDR3 contains 14 residues. CDR1 SGHTA and CDR2 FQGTGA come from the germline V gene. CDR3 sequence reads: CASSAQGAGYGYTF. For the CDR3, the DNA is TGTGCCAGCAGCGCGCAGGGGGCGGGGTATGGCTACACCTTC.

J is TRBJ2-1 and V is TRBV6-6; maybe TRBD2 (7 bases). CDR3 length: 18 amino acids. The germline V gene encodes CDR1 MNHNY and CDR2 SVGAGI (reference sequence). The V and J ends lost 5 bases and 7 bases respectively, with 27 bases between them. CDR3 DNA: TGTGCCAGCAGTCCAGGGGTAGCGGGCCGGGCCCGGTTAAATGAGCAGTTCTTC. This codes for CASSPGVAGRARLNEQFF.

This clone came up once. The J gene is TRBJ2-2, the V gene TRBV18; weak D call: TRBD1 (6 bases). This CDR3 region has 16 residues. Between the trimmed V and J ends, which lost 3 bases and 0 bases, there was a span of 11 bases. Germline assignment: CDR1 KGHSH and CDR2 LQKENI. CDR3 DNA: TGTGCCAGCTCACCTTTGGGACAAGCGAACACCGGGGAGCTGTTTTTT. This gives the protein CASSPLGQANTGELFF.

The rearrangement uses TRBV5-6 and TRBJ2-7; D gene uncertain. Germline V gives CDR1 SGHDT, CDR2 YYEEEE. Trimming stripped 3 bases from V and 5 bases from J, with 12 bases between. The length of the CDR3 is 13 residues. DNA of the CDR3: TGTGCCAGCAGCTGGGCCCACCTCGACGAGCAGTACTTC. It encodes CASSWAHLDEQYF.